Shown below are 27 T cell receptor beta chains from a single sample sequenced in a study of identical twins. One entry per CDR3 protein results from TCRdb running MiXCR on the 5' RACE reads. This table holds some 600,000 distinct CDR3 sequences, just over 7% found once. The same data also contributed to another study, on yellow fever vaccine responses in identical twins.

Sequencing was carried out using PBMCs. These receptors were obtained from a woman between 18 and 29 years old in good health.

The chain uses TRBV10-3 and TRBJ2-1, with 10 nucleotides matching TRBD1. J was trimmed by 1 base and V by 7 bases; bases with no gene match: 13. Germline V lookup: CDR1 ENHRY, CDR2 SYGVKD. This CDR3 is built from 18 residues. This CDR3 is CAINRQGAVGNSYNEQFF. The DNA of the CDR3 is TGTGCCATCAACAGACAGGGGGCAGTAGGTAATTCCTACAATGAGCAGTTCTTC.

This clonotype was detected a few times. The rearrangement joins TRBV12-3 or TRBV12-4 to TRBJ1-4, with 8 positions matching TRBD1. With V trimmed by 3 bases and J by 8 bases, 8 bases remained unmatched. The CDR3 runs 15 residues. The CDR3 sequence is CASSFRRGQGEKLFF. The DNA for the CDR3 is TGTGCCAGCAGTTTCCGCAGGGGGCAAGGGGAAAAACTGTTTTTT.

This clonotype was observed a few times. The chain is built from TRBV11-2 and TRBJ2-7; 10 bases match TRBD1. Germline V lookup: CDR1 SGHAT, CDR2 FQNNGV. This CDR3 region has 15 residues. The V segment lost 5 bases and the J segment 5 bases; nucleotides outside the gene matches: 9. CDR3 sequence (DNA): TGTGCCAGCAGCGCAAGACAGGGGGCTGGGGACGAGCAGTACGTC. Translated: CASSARQGAGDEQYV.

There are a few counts of this clonotype. The chain joins TRBV2 to TRBJ2-2; TRBD2 aligns across 9 bases. CDR3 length: 14 residues. Germline CDR1 is SNHLY and CDR2 is FYNNEI. After removal of 7 bases from V and 2 bases from J, the junction contained 2 bases not matched to a gene. CDR3 DNA sequence: TGTGCCAGCAAGCGGGAGGAAAACACCGGGGAGCTGTTTTTT. Translation: CASKREENTGELFF.

This clonotype was detected many times. V and J are TRBV7-9 and TRBJ1-2, with 7 bases lining up with TRBD1. Trimming at V came to 6 bases and at J to 3 bases, leaving 7 bases not matched to a gene. CDR3 size: 14 residues. Germline CDR1 and CDR2: SEHNR and FQNEAQ (reference sequence). The CDR3 region has the DNA TGTGCCAGCAGGTTCGGACAGGTTGACTATGGCTACACCTTC. This translates into CASRFGQVDYGYTF.

A few counts support this clonotype. The chain has TRBV7-2 and TRBJ1-3; tentatively, D is TRBD1 (5 bases). The V end was cut by 5 bases, the J end by 1 base, with 6 bases between. Germline V gives CDR1 SGHTA, CDR2 FQGNSA. The CDR3 contains 13 residues. The CDR3 DNA reads TGTGCCAGCAGCGCAGGGTCTGGAAACACCATATATTTT. Its translation is CASSAGSGNTIYF.

This clonotype has at least ten counts. This chain joins TRBV7-9 and TRBJ2-3, with D uncertain. The germline V and J ends were trimmed by 2 bases and 4 bases, with 4 bases remaining between them. CDR1 is SEHNR, CDR2 FQNEAQ, per germline (reference sequence). This CDR3 is built from 12 residues. The CDR3 loop is CASSLTADTQYF. The CDR3 DNA sequence: TGTGCCAGCAGCTTAACGGCAGATACGCAGTATTTT. Variable domain in full (rest from reference TRBV7-9 and TRBJ2-3): DTGVSQNPRHKITKRGQNVTFRCDPISEHNRLYWYRQTLGQGPEFLTYFQNEAQLEKSRLLSDRFSAERPKGSFSTLEIQRTEQGDSAMYLCASSLTADTQYFGPGTRLTVL.

This clonotype was seen many times. The rearrangement links TRBV28 to TRBJ1-5, with D uncertain. CDR1 and CDR2 (germline): MDHEN, SYDVKM. The CDR3 spans 13 residues. Trimming removed 7 bases from V and 4 bases from J, with 11 bases in between. This CDR3 reads CASTPQVNQPQHF. CDR3 nucleotides: TGTGCCAGCACCCCTCAGGTTAATCAGCCCCAGCATTTT.

This clonotype was recorded many times. The genes are TRBV5-1 and TRBJ2-2; 9 positions match TRBD1. V was clipped by 0 bases and J by 5 bases; unmatched bases: 5. The CDR3 is 16 residues long. CDR1 SGHRS and CDR2 YFSETQ come from the germline V gene. CDR3 protein: CASSLALQGATGELFF. CDR3 in DNA: TGCGCCAGCAGCTTGGCCCTACAGGGGGCGACCGGGGAGCTGTTTTTT.

This clonotype was seen at least ten times. The chain couples TRBV12-3 or TRBV12-4 to TRBJ1-6, with a possible D match to TRBD1 (5 bases). The CDR3 totals 14 residues. V was cut by 7 bases and J by 5 bases, with 12 bases left in between. This chain's CDR3 is CASTHDRNNSPLHF. In DNA form, the CDR3 reads TGTGCCAGCACTCACGACAGAAATAATTCACCCCTCCACTTT.

There are many counts of this clonotype. The chain is built from TRBV12-3 or TRBV12-4 and TRBJ2-3; 10 bases map to TRBD2. V dropped 5 bases and J dropped 3; count of bases not matched to a gene: 8. This CDR3 comprises 16 residues. CDR3 residues: CASSPSGRAGTDTQYF. The DNA for the CDR3 is TGTGCCAGCAGTCCAAGCGGGAGGGCCGGGACAGATACGCAGTATTTT.

This clonotype has a count of ten or more. The chain combines TRBV7-9 with TRBJ2-7; no definite D call. There are 11 residues in the CDR3. Germline values: CDR1 SEHNR, CDR2 FQNEAQ (reference sequence). Trimming left V 4 bases short and J 3 bases short, with 4 bases between. CDR3 sequence: CASSWGYEQYF. CDR3 in DNA: TGTGCCAGCAGCTGGGGCTACGAGCAGTACTTC.

The table lists this clonotype with a few counts. This chain links TRBV5-1 with TRBJ2-5; the match to TRBD1 covers 9 bases. This CDR3 has 16 residues. Germline lookup yields CDR1 SGHRS and CDR2 YFSETQ. V lost 4 bases and J lost 1; bases outside the gene matches: 8. DNA for the CDR3: TGCGCCAGCAGCCCCGGGACAGGGTACTTCCAAGAGACCCAGTACTTC. Its protein product is CASSPGTGYFQETQYF.

In this sample, this clonotype turned up many times. This sequence joins TRBV28 and TRBJ2-5, with D possibly TRBD1 on 6 matching bases. There are 17 residues in the CDR3. The germline CDR1 and CDR2 sequences are MDHEN and SYDVKM. With 5 bases removed from V and 0 bases from J, the gap between germline ends came to 19 bases. CDR3 loop: CASSVSGGRGYQETQYF. The CDR3 DNA reads TGTGCCAGCAGTGTCTCGGGCGGCAGGGGATACCAAGAGACCCAGTACTTC.

This rearrangement joins TRBV24-1 to TRBJ2-1; D may match TRBD1 or TRBD2 (5 bases each). V gave up 5 bases and J gave up 12 bases, with 16 bases separating them. Germline V gene lookup returns CDR1 KGHDR and CDR2 SFDVKD. The CDR3 extends over 13 amino acids. The CDR3 DNA reads TGTGCCACCAGTGTTGGGGACCTGACTGGGCAGTTCTTC. Translation gives CATSVGDLTGQFF.

This clonotype was detected many times. The J gene is TRBJ1-2, the V gene TRBV5-1; D gene uncertain. Germline CDR1 SGHRS, CDR2 YFSETQ. V was clipped by 0 bases and J by 14 bases, with 17 bases between them. The CDR3 sequence is 13 residues long. This CDR3 is CASSLAESASRTF. Written as DNA, the CDR3 is TGCGCCAGCAGCTTGGCTGAAAGTGCCTCGAGGACCTTC.

V is TRBV2 and J is TRBJ1-2; D is undetermined. Trimming took 6 bases from V and 4 from J, leaving 12 bases between them. The CDR3 covers 13 residues. The V gene's germline CDR1 is SNHLY and CDR2 FYNNEI. The CDR3 is CASSLTAGYGYTF. The CDR3 coding sequence is TGTGCCAGCAGCTTGACCGCGGGCTATGGCTACACCTTC. Complete variable domain (other parts from reference TRBV2 and TRBJ1-2): EPEVTQTPSHQVTQMGQEVILRCVPISNHLYFYWYRQILGQKVEFLVSFYNNEISEKSEIFDDQFSVERPDGSNFTLKIRSTKLEDSAMYFCASSLTAGYGYTFGSGTRLTVV.

In this sample, this clonotype turned up many times. J is TRBJ1-5 and V is TRBV10-3, with a tentative D call TRBD1 (6 bases). Trimming left V 4 bases short and J 2 bases short, with 9 bases between. The CDR3 has 14 amino acids. Per the germline V gene, CDR1 is ENHRY and CDR2 is SYGVKD. The CDR3 DNA reads as TGTGCCATCAGTGGGGCAGGGGGCAATCAGCCCCAGCATTTT. Encoded protein: CAISGAGGNQPQHF.

A few counts support this clonotype. The rearrangement joins TRBV7-9 to TRBJ1-2; 8 bases fit TRBD1. The junction had 9 bases not matched to a gene; V was cut back by 3 bases and J by 3 bases. This CDR3 comprises 16 residues. Per the germline V gene, CDR1 is SEHNR and CDR2 is FQNEAQ (reference sequence). The CDR3 region has the DNA TGTGCCAGCAGCTTCCATCGGGACAGGTTACACTATGGCTACACCTTC. Translating it yields CASSFHRDRLHYGYTF.

CDR3 nucleotides: TGTGCCAGCAGTTTCGGAAATTCTAACTATGGCTACACCTTC. As protein: CASSFGNSNYGYTF. The V gene is TRBV12-3 or TRBV12-4, the J gene TRBJ1-2, with no clear D. There are 14 residues in the CDR3. With 3 bases removed from V and 0 bases from J, the gap between germline ends came to 8 bases.

In its sample, this clonotype was seen many times. At one end, the junction sequence differs from germline, possibly due to a read error. The chain combines TRBV5-1 with TRBJ2-7, with 10 bases aligning to TRBD2. The CDR3 is 15 amino acids. CDR1 and CDR2 (germline): SGHRS, YFSETQ. CDR3 coding DNA: TGTGCCAGCAGTTTATCACTAGCGGGGTCCTACGAGCAGTACTTC. This codes for CASSLSLAGSYEQYF.

The rearrangement links TRBV20-1 to TRBJ1-5; D ambiguous. The germline V gene encodes CDR1 DFQATT and CDR2 SNEGSKA (reference sequence). Between the trimmed V and J ends, which lost 3 bases and 10 bases, there was a span of 13 bases. The CDR3 is 12 residues long. CDR3 amino acids: CSASVLIGPQHF. In nucleotides, the CDR3 is TGCAGTGCTAGTGTTCTCATCGGTCCCCAGCATTTT.

The chain is built from TRBV20-1 and TRBJ1-1; D perhaps matches TRBD1 (5 bases). The V end lost 5 bases, the J end lost 7 bases, and 14 bases lay between the germline ends. CDR3 length: 12 residues. The germline CDR1 and CDR2 sequences are DFQATT and SNEGSKA (reference sequence). DNA for the CDR3: TGCAGTGCTGCAGGGTTTAGCATTGAAGCTTTCTTT. Amino acids: CSAAGFSIEAFF.

This clonotype came up a few times. The rearrangement joins TRBV12-3 or TRBV12-4 to TRBJ1-2, with 7 positions matching TRBD1. CDR3 size: 13 residues. The J segment lost 8 bases and the V segment lost 3 bases, leaving 6 bases of the junction unmatched. The CDR3 sequence is CASSLGQPKGYTF. The CDR3 DNA sequence: TGTGCCAGCAGTTTGGGACAGCCCAAAGGCTACACCTTC.

This chain connects TRBV12-3 or TRBV12-4 to TRBJ2-2, with TRBD1 as a possible D gene (5 bases). The ends were cut back, 10 bases at V and 6 bases at J, with 15 bases in the middle. This CDR3 has 13 residues. The CDR3 protein is CATRVGLPGELFF. The CDR3 DNA is TGTGCCACCAGGGTAGGGCTGCCCGGGGAGCTGTTTTTT.

This sequence joins TRBV20-1 and TRBJ2-7, with D tentatively TRBD2 (5 bases). CDR1 and CDR2 (germline): DFQATT, SNEGSKA (reference sequence). The CDR3 length is 13 residues. V lost 3 bases and J 6 bases, leaving 15 bases between the germline ends. The CDR3 region is CSARRVLFGEQYF. The DNA of the CDR3 is TGCAGTGCTAGGAGGGTATTATTTGGCGAGCAGTACTTC.

This clonotype was picked up many times. V gene TRBV12-3 or TRBV12-4 combines with J gene TRBJ2-1, with a tentative D call TRBD2 (6 bases). Trimming left V 8 bases short and J 12 bases short, with 35 bases between. The CDR3 consists of 18 residues. DNA for the CDR3: TGTGCCAGCTACGCTAGGGGCTCGGCCACATTGGGCCTGGGGGGGCAGTTCTTC. As protein: CASYARGSATLGLGGQFF.